This entry lists 23 T cell receptor beta chains sequenced from one sample in a study of identical twins. TCRdb recomputed calls from the 5' RACE reads with MiXCR, one row per CDR3 protein. The sample contains 1.5 million to 2 million distinct CDR3 sequences, roughly a third of which appear only once. Sample: cord blood. The receptors here all came from a newborn girl in good health.

This clonotype was seen a handful of times. V gene TRBV27 combines with J gene TRBJ1-1, with D possibly being TRBD1 (5 bases). V was shortened by 6 bases and J by 5 bases, with 22 bases between the two germline ends. This CDR3 is 16 amino acids long. Germline V gene data show CDR1 as MNHEY and CDR2 as SMNVEV (reference sequence). This CDR3 reads CASRKIGGGLGTEAFF. CDR3 in DNA: TGTGCCAGCAGAAAAATTGGGGGGGGACTTGGGACTGAAGCTTTCTTT.

This chain connects TRBV4-1 to TRBJ2-4; a weak D match, TRBD2 (5 bases). From germline, CDR1 is MGHRA and CDR2 YSYEKL. This CDR3 spans 17 amino acids. V was shortened by 4 bases and J by 0 bases, with 16 bases between the two germline ends. The CDR3 nucleotides are TGCGCCAGCAGCCGGGTACTAGGCTCAAAAGCCAAAAACATTCAGTACTTC. Amino acids: CASSRVLGSKAKNIQYF.

The chain has TRBV10-3 and TRBJ1-2; a possible D gene is TRBD1 (6 bases). Deletions cut 9 bases from V and 8 bases from J, with 13 bases between. The CDR3 contains 11 residues. Germline loops: CDR1 ENHRY, CDR2 SYGVKD. The DNA of the CDR3 is TGTGCCATTCACACAGGGTTGGGCTACACCTTC. Protein sequence: CAIHTGLGYTF.

To note about this clonotype: At one of its ends the junction is not consistent with the germline gene, which may arise from a read error. V and J are TRBV7-2 and TRBJ1-2; 10 bases align to TRBD1. There are 15 residues in the CDR3. Per the germline V gene, CDR1 is SGHTA and CDR2 is FQGNSA. CDR3 in amino acids: CAGSLDGTGDYGYTF. The CDR3 DNA sequence: TGTGCCGGCAGCTTAGACGGGACAGGGGACTATGGCTACACCTTC.

This chain uses TRBV20-1 with TRBJ1-2, with a tentative D call TRBD1 (6 bases). The germline V and J ends were trimmed by 0 bases and 2 bases, with 10 bases remaining between them. Germline V CDR1 and CDR2: DFQATT, SNEGSKA (reference sequence). The CDR3 sequence is 14 residues long. As DNA, the CDR3 is TGCAGTGCTAGAGATTGGGGGGGCAACTATGGCTACACCTTC. Its protein product is CSARDWGGNYGYTF.

The CDR3 sequence is CASSVGQGGGNEQFF. As DNA, the CDR3 is TGTGCCAGCAGCGTAGGCCAGGGAGGGGGGAATGAGCAGTTCTTC. The chain recombines TRBV9 with TRBJ2-1, with D perhaps matching TRBD2 (7 bases). The CDR3 totals 15 residues. The V gene lost 0 bases and the J gene lost 7 bases, with 14 bases spanning the gap. CDR1 and CDR2 (germline): SGDLS, YYNGEE.

The sample holds a few counts of this clonotype. V gene TRBV5-1 combines with J gene TRBJ1-1; D is undetermined. V was shortened by 3 bases and J by 0 bases, with 12 bases between the two germline ends. This CDR3 has 15 residues. Germline CDR1 and CDR2: SGHRS and YFSETQ. The CDR3 is CASSYLGRMNTEAFF. The DNA of the CDR3 is TGCGCCAGCAGCTACCTCGGACGGATGAACACTGAAGCTTTCTTT.

In this sample, this clonotype turned up a few times. V gene TRBV7-8 combines with J gene TRBJ2-5; D unclear. Trimming cost V 8 bases and J 5 bases, with 21 bases left between them. Germline CDR1 SGHVS, CDR2 FQNEAQ. The CDR3 has 15 residues. CDR3 coding DNA: TGTGCCAGCCAAGAATGGGGTGATTGGCGTGAGACCCAGTACTTC. Residues: CASQEWGDWRETQYF.

This rearrangement joins TRBV20-1 to TRBJ2-4; D not certain. The J call may be in error: the DNA end matches TRBJ2-7 better. CDR3 length: 14 residues. Germline assignment: CDR1 DFQATT and CDR2 SNEGSKA (reference sequence). CDR3 in amino acids: CSASGLQAKDEQYF. In DNA, the CDR3 is TGCAGTGCTTCCGGCCTACAAGCGAAAGACGAGCAGTACTTC.

V is TRBV20-1 and J is TRBJ2-5, with D hard to call. Germline lookup yields CDR1 DFQATT and CDR2 SNEGSKA (reference sequence). Trimming removed 4 bases from V and 1 base from J, with 10 bases in between. The CDR3 totals 13 residues. The CDR3: CSATLRPQETQYF. As DNA, the CDR3 is TGCAGTGCTACTCTTAGGCCCCAAGAGACCCAGTACTTC.

This clonotype was observed a few times. The chain employs TRBV27 and TRBJ2-3; D remains unclear. CDR1 is MNHEY and CDR2 is SMNVEV in the germline V gene (reference sequence). With 1 base removed from V and 2 bases from J, the gap between germline ends came to 13 bases. The CDR3 consists of 16 residues. CDR3 region: CASSLYSADATDTQYF. CDR3 in DNA: TGTGCCAGCAGTTTATACTCCGCTGACGCCACAGATACGCAGTATTTT.

The gene calls are TRBV3-1 and TRBJ1-1, with 9 bases lining up with TRBD1. J lost 3 bases, V lost 2 bases, and 1 base had no gene match. CDR3 length equals 14 residues. CDR1 is LGHDT and CDR2 is YNNKEL in the germline V gene (reference sequence). The CDR3 sequence is CASSQTGGDTEAFF. CDR3 DNA: TGTGCCAGCAGCCAAACAGGGGGCGACACTGAAGCTTTCTTT.

The chain links TRBV20-1 to TRBJ2-3; TRBD1 aligns across 8 bases. Germline V lookup: CDR1 DFQATT, CDR2 SNEGSKA (reference sequence). This CDR3 region has 14 residues. V was pared by 5 bases and J by 2 bases, with 6 bases of the junction left unmatched. The CDR3 sequence: CSAVPGQATDTQYF. CDR3 sequence (DNA): TGCAGTGCTGTACCGGGACAGGCCACAGATACGCAGTATTTT.

This clonotype was seen many times. V usage is TRBV5-1 and J usage is TRBJ2-3, with 10 nucleotides matching TRBD1. After removal of 2 bases from V and 1 base from J, the junction contained 4 bases not matched to a gene. The germline V gene has CDR1 SGHRS and CDR2 YFSETQ. The CDR3 runs to 16 residues. The CDR3 bases are TGCGCCAGCAGCTTATCTGGGACAGGGGGCACAGATACGCAGTATTTT. Translation: CASSLSGTGGTDTQYF.

The table lists this clonotype with many counts. The chain joins TRBV5-1 to TRBJ2-7; tentative D call: TRBD1 (6 bases). Trimming removed 2 bases from V and 1 base from J, with 10 bases in between. Germline V lookup: CDR1 SGHRS, CDR2 YFSETQ. The CDR3 spans 14 residues. DNA of the CDR3: TGCGCCAGCAGCTTACAGGGCCGATCCTACGAGCAGTACTTC. Its translation: CASSLQGRSYEQYF. Together with reference TRBV5-1 and TRBJ2-7, the CDR3 gives the full variable domain: KAGVTQTPRYLIKTRGQQVTLSCSPISGHRSVSWYQQTPGQGLQFLFEYFSETQRNKGNFPGRFSGRQFSNSRSEMNVSTLELGDSALYLCASSLQGRSYEQYFGPGTRLTVT.

The chain combines TRBV6-2 or TRBV6-3 with TRBJ2-7, with TRBD1 matching over 7 bases. CDR3 length: 14 residues. Looked up from germline, CDR1 is MNHEY and CDR2 is SVGEGT. J lost 4 bases, V lost 0 bases, and 3 bases had no gene match. The CDR3 nucleotides are TGTGCCAGCAGTTACTCGGTCAGGGGGTACGAGCAGTACTTC. This sequence encodes CASSYSVRGYEQYF.

This clonotype has ten or more counts. This chain links TRBV5-1 with TRBJ2-1; no firm D call. Germline V gives CDR1 SGHRS, CDR2 YFSETQ. CDR3 length: 13 residues. V lost 0 bases and J lost 7, with 8 bases in between. The CDR3: CASSLAPENEQFF. DNA of the CDR3: TGCGCCAGCAGCTTGGCCCCCGAAAATGAGCAGTTCTTC. Looking up the rest from reference TRBV5-1 and TRBJ2-1 gives the full variable domain: KAGVTQTPRYLIKTRGQQVTLSCSPISGHRSVSWYQQTPGQGLQFLFEYFSETQRNKGNFPGRFSGRQFSNSRSEMNVSTLELGDSALYLCASSLAPENEQFFGPGTRLTVL.

This clonotype showed up just a few times. This chain joins TRBV6-5 and TRBJ2-3; 8 bases fit TRBD1. The CDR3 contains 14 residues. V lost 8 bases and J lost 4; bases outside the gene matches: 8. Germline V CDR1 and CDR2: MNHEY, SVGAGI. CDR3 loop: CASALHRGADTQYF. DNA for the CDR3: TGTGCCAGCGCCTTACACAGGGGGGCAGATACGCAGTATTTT.

The chain has TRBV5-1 and TRBJ2-1, with TRBD2 matching 8 bases. Trimming cost V 7 bases and J 8 bases; bases outside gene matches: 26. The length of the CDR3 is 19 residues. Germline CDR1 reads SGHRS; CDR2 reads YFSETQ. In nucleotides, the CDR3 is TGCGCCAGCGGACCCCAGGGGCATAGCGGGACCCCCCTGTTGGATGAGCAGTTCTTC. Residues: CASGPQGHSGTPLLDEQFF.

The chain is built from TRBV2 and TRBJ1-1; 7 nucleotides match TRBD1. The CDR3 consists of 11 residues. Germline lookup yields CDR1 SNHLY and CDR2 FYNNEI. V shed 11 bases, J shed 4 bases, and the junction held 4 bases outside the gene matches. This chain's CDR3 is CASWTGTEAFF. DNA of the CDR3: TGTGCCTCCTGGACAGGCACTGAAGCTTTCTTT.

The V gene is TRBV6-6, the J gene TRBJ2-3; possible D gene TRBD1, 7 bases. The CDR3 length is 16 residues. Germline V CDR1 and CDR2: MNHNY, SVGAGI (reference sequence). Trimming removed 5 bases from V and 0 bases from J, with 15 bases in between. The chain's CDR3 is CASSHQGGLSTDTQYF. The CDR3 DNA reads TGTGCCAGCAGTCACCAGGGGGGCCTAAGCACAGATACGCAGTATTTT.

This clonotype was seen only a few times. This chain links TRBV30 with TRBJ2-4; TRBD2 is a possible D gene (5 bases). The V gene's germline CDR1 is GTSNPN and CDR2 SVGIG (reference sequence). The CDR3 is 15 residues long. With 3 bases removed from V and 7 bases from J, the gap between germline ends came to 19 bases. The CDR3, as DNA: TGTGCCTGGAGCCCTGGAGTAGTTTGGACTAACATTCAGTACTTC. Translating gives CAWSPGVVWTNIQYF.

This clonotype appeared a few times. The chain carries TRBV20-1 and TRBJ2-3, with TRBD2 matching over 12 bases. The CDR3 covers 16 residues. Germline lookup yields CDR1 DFQATT and CDR2 SNEGSKA (reference sequence). V was clipped by 3 bases and J by 5 bases; unmatched bases: 9. DNA for the CDR3: TGCAGTGCTAGGGACCTAGCGGGGGGGCCGGGAGATACGCAGTATTTT. Translating it yields CSARDLAGGPGDTQYF.